This T cell receptor beta chain was profiled in a study of glioma-infiltrating T cells after dendritic cell vaccination. Time point reported: after dendritic cell vaccination, including at tumor progression/relapse. Using immunoSEQ multiplex PCR, the repertoire was profiled, and TCRdb retains in-frame clones only, with some absent. Found here are about 87,000 clones, roughly 87% of them singletons; the top ten hold roughly 6.8%. V lost 4 bases and J lost 1, with 16 bases in between. CDR1 SGHTA and CDR2 FQGNSA come from the germline V gene. The CDR3 contains 16 residues. This clone was detected only a few times.

The sample here was blood, taken after dendritic cell vaccination. The TCR sequence derives from a human donor with glioblastoma. The chain employs TRBV7-2 and TRBJ1-1, with D maybe TRBD1 (6 bases). The CDR3 DNA reads TGTGCCAGCAGCTCCCGGGGGGGGCGGGCGAACACTGAAGCTTTCTTT. Amino acid sequence: CASSSRGGRANTEAFF.